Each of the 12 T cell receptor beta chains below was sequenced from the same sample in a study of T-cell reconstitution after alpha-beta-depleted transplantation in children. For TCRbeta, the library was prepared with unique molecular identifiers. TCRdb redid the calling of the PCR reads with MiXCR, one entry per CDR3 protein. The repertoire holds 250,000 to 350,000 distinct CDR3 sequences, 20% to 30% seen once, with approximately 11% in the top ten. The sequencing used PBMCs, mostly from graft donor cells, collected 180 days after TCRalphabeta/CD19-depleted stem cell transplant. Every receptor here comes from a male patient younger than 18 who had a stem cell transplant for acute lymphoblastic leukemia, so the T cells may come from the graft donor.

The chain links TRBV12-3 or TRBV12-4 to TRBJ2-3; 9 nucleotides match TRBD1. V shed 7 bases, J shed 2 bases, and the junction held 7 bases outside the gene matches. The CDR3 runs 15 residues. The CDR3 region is CASKGQGALTDTQYF. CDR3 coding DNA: TGTGCCAGCAAGGGACAGGGAGCGCTCACAGATACGCAGTATTTT.

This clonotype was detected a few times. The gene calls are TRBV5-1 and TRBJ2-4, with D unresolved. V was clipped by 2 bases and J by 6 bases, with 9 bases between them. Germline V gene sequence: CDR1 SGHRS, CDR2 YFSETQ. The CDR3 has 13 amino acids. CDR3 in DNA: TGCGCCAGCAGCTTCGACGGCCCAAACATTCAGTACTTC. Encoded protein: CASSFDGPNIQYF.

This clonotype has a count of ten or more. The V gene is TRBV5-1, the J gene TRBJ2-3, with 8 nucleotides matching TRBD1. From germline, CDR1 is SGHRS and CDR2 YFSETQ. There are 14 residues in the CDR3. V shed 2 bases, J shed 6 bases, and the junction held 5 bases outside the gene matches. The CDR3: CASSLGQGMDTQYF. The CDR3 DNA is TGCGCCAGCAGCTTAGGACAGGGCATGGATACGCAGTATTTT. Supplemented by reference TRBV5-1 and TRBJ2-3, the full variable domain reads KAGVTQTPRYLIKTRGQQVTLSCSPISGHRSVSWYQQTPGQGLQFLFEYFSETQRNKGNFPGRFSGRQFSNSRSEMNVSTLELGDSALYLCASSLGQGMDTQYFGPGTRLTVL.

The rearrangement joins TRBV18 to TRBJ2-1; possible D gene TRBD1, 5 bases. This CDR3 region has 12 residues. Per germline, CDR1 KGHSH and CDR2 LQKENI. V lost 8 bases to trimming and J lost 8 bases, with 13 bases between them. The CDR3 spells CASTAPGHEQFF. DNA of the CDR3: TGTGCCAGCACAGCCCCAGGGCATGAGCAGTTCTTC.

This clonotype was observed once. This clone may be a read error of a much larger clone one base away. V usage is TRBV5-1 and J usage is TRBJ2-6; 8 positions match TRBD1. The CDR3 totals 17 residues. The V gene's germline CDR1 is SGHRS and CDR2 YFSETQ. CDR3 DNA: TGCGTCAGCAGCAGGACAGGGCCTTACTCTGGGGCCAACGTCCTGACTTTC. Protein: CVSSRTGPYSGANVLTF.

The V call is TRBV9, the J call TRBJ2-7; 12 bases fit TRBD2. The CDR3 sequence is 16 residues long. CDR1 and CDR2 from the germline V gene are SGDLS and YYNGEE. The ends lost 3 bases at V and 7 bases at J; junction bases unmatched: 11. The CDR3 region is CASSAYLAGGQGEQYF. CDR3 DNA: TGTGCCAGCAGCGCCTATCTAGCGGGAGGGCAGGGGGAGCAGTACTTC. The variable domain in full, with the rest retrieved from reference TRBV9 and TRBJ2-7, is DSGVTQTPKHLITATGQRVTLRCSPRSGDLSVYWYQQSLDQGLQFLIQYYNGEERAKGNILERFSAQQFPDLHSELNLSSLELGDSALYFCASSAYLAGGQGEQYFGPGTRLTVT.

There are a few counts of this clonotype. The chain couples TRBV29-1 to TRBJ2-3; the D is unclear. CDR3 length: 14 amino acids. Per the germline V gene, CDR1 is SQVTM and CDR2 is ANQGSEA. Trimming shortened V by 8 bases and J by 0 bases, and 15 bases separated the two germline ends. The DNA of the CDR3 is TGCAGCTATCAGACGGCCAAAAGCACAGATACGCAGTATTTT. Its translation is CSYQTAKSTDTQYF.

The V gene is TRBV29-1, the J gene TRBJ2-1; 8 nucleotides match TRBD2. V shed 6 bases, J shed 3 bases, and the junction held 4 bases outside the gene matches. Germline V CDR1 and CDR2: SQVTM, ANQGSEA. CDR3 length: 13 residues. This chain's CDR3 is CSVPAGVYNEQFF. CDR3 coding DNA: TGCAGCGTACCAGCGGGAGTCTACAATGAGCAGTTCTTC.

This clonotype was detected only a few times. The CDR3 here is CASSFRVGTGELFF. The DNA of the CDR3 is TGCGCCAGCAGCTTTCGGGTCGGCACCGGGGAGCTGTTTTTT. The chain carries TRBV5-1 and TRBJ2-2; D ambiguous. Germline values: CDR1 SGHRS, CDR2 YFSETQ. V shed 2 bases and J shed 4 bases, with 9 bases lying between them. The CDR3 has 14 residues.

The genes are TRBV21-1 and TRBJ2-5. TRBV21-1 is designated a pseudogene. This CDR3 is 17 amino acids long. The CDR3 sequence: CASSKIPTFFDQETQYF. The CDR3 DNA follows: TGTGCCAGCAGCAAAATTCCCACGTTCTTCGACCAAGAGACCCAGTACTTC.

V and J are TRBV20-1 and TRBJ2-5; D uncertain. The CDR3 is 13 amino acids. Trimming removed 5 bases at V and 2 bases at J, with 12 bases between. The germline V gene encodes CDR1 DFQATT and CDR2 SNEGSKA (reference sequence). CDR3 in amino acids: CSAETAIQETQYF. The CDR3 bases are TGCAGTGCTGAAACAGCGATTCAAGAGACCCAGTACTTC.

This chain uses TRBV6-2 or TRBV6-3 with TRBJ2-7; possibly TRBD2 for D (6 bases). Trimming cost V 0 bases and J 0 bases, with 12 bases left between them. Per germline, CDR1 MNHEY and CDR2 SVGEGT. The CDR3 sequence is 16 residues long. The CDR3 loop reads CASSYSTRTISYEQYF. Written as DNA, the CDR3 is TGTGCCAGCAGTTACTCGACGCGGACTATCTCCTACGAGCAGTACTTC.